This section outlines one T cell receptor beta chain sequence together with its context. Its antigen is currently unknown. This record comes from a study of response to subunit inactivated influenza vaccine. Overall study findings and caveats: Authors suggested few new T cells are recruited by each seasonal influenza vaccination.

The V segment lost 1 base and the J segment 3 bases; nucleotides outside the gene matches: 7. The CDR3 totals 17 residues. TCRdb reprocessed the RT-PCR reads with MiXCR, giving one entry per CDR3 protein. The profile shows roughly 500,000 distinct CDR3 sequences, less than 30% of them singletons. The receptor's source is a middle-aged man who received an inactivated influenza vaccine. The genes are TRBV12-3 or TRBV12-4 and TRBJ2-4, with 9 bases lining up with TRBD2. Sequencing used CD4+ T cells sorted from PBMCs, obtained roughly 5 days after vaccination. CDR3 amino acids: CASSLGGLAGYKNIQYF. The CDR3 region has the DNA TGTGCCAGCAGTTTAGGAGGCCTAGCGGGATACAAAAACATTCAGTACTTC.